The next 15 T cell receptor beta chains were all read from a single sample in a study of shared clonotypes between healthy human individuals. The repertoire was sequenced with immunoSEQ multiplex PCR; TCRdb's copy has only in-frame clones and lacks some. Seen here are about half a million clones, 70% to 85% observed once, and the top ten hold 12%. Sequenced input: PBMCs. These receptors were collected from a woman between 40 and 50 years old in good health. Some clones in this sample may be carry-over from other donors' samples.

This clone was seen at least ten times. V usage is TRBV10-3 and J usage is TRBJ1-5; TRBD1 agrees at 7 bases. The junction had 4 bases not matched to a gene; V was cut back by 6 bases and J by 5 bases. Germline CDR1 is ENHRY and CDR2 is SYGVKD. The CDR3 contains 13 residues. The CDR3 here is CAISRDSDQPQHF. CDR3 in DNA: TGTGCCATCAGCCGGGACAGCGATCAGCCCCAGCATTTT.

The V call is TRBV7-8, the J call TRBJ2-2; maybe TRBD1 (6 bases). Germline loops: CDR1 SGHVS, CDR2 FQNEAQ. V was shortened by 5 bases and J by 3 bases, with 16 bases between the two germline ends. This CDR3 region has 16 residues. DNA of the CDR3: TGTGCCAGCAGCCCACGCCGGACAGACCACACCGGGGAGCTGTTTTTT. Translation gives CASSPRRTDHTGELFF.

The genes are TRBV28 and TRBJ1-1, with TRBD1 as a possible D gene (5 bases). The V end was cut by 3 bases, the J end by 1 base, with 12 bases between. Germline loops: CDR1 MDHEN, CDR2 SYDVKM. This CDR3 is built from 15 residues. CDR3 bases: TGTGCCAGCAGTTTGGGGCCGGGGGAGAACACTGAAGCTTTCTTT. Residues: CASSLGPGENTEAFF. Together with reference TRBV28 and TRBJ1-1, the CDR3 gives the full variable domain: DVKVTQSSRYLVKRTGEKVFLECVQDMDHENMFWYRQDPGLGLRLIYFSYDVKMKEKGDIPEGYSVSREKKERFSLILESASTNQTSMYLCASSLGPGENTEAFFGQGTRLTVV.

The chain couples TRBV29-1 to TRBJ1-1, with D unclear. Trimming removed 2 bases from V and 0 bases from J, with 10 bases in between. Germline values: CDR1 SQVTM, CDR2 ANQGSEA. There are 14 residues in the CDR3. CDR3 region: CSVEQAGMNTEAFF. The CDR3 coding sequence is TGCAGCGTTGAACAGGCAGGAATGAACACTGAAGCTTTCTTT.

To note about this clone: The sample holds other DNA sequences that translate to the same CDR3. The gene calls are TRBV19 and TRBJ2-7, with 7 positions matching TRBD1. V gave up 6 bases and J gave up 2 bases; unmatched junction bases: 7. The CDR3 runs to 14 residues. From germline, CDR1 is LNHDA and CDR2 SQIVND (reference sequence). The CDR3 loop reads CASSPRTGAYEQYF. CDR3 DNA sequence: TGTGCCAGTAGCCCCCGGACAGGAGCCTACGAGCAGTACTTC.

Remarks on this clone: Given a much more abundant clone one base away, this may be a read error. CDR3 residues: CASRTDGGYGCTF. The CDR3 DNA reads as TGTGCCAGCAGAACCGACGGCGGGTATGGCTGCACCTTC. The chain combines TRBV28 with TRBJ1-2; D is unclear. Germline V gene data show CDR1 as MDHEN and CDR2 as SYDVKM. The CDR3 is made up of 13 amino acids.

On this clone: The junction does not match germline at one end; this may be a read error. This chain joins TRBV6-5 and TRBJ1-1; D ambiguous. CDR3 length equals 15 residues. CDR1 MNHEY and CDR2 SVGAGI come from the germline V gene. The CDR3 sequence is CAGSPDRPKNTEAFF. Written as DNA, the CDR3 is TGTGCCGGCAGTCCCGACCGACCGAAGAACACTGAAGCTTTCTTT.

This clone occurred a few times. The rearrangement links TRBV27 to TRBJ2-7; 8 bases are a match to TRBD1. With 5 bases clipped from V and 6 bases from J, the junction kept 12 bases outside the gene matches. CDR3 size: 15 residues. Germline V gene lookup returns CDR1 MNHEY and CDR2 SMNVEV (reference sequence). CDR3 protein: CASSTRQGYNGEQYF. CDR3 sequence (DNA): TGTGCCAGCAGTACCCGACAGGGGTATAACGGCGAGCAGTACTTC.

This sequence joins TRBV27 and TRBJ1-5, with TRBD1 as a possible D gene (6 bases). The CDR3 runs to 15 residues. From germline, CDR1 is MNHEY and CDR2 SMNVEV (reference sequence). Trimming took 5 bases from V and 4 from J, leaving 15 bases between them. CDR3 DNA: TGTGCCAGCAGTAGACAGGCGGCAGGTAATCAGCCCCAGCATTTT. Its protein product is CASSRQAAGNQPQHF.

The J gene is TRBJ1-5, the V gene TRBV11-2; weak D call: TRBD1 (5 bases). The CDR3 sequence is 15 residues long. Germline CDR1 is SGHAT and CDR2 is FQNNGV. Trimming removed 1 base at V and 5 bases at J, with 12 bases between. CDR3 sequence (DNA): TGTGCCAGCAGCTTAGGGGACTCTCCACATCAGCCCCAGCATTTT. Translated, it gives CASSLGDSPHQPQHF.

With respect to this clone: The sample has other DNA sequences that encode this CDR3 too. The V and J genes are TRBV30 and TRBJ2-3; no reliable D call. CDR3 length: 12 residues. V lost 3 bases and J lost 0, with 4 bases in between. The V gene's germline CDR1 is GTSNPN and CDR2 SVGIG (reference sequence). The CDR3 region is CAWSGSTDTQYF. CDR3 bases: TGTGCCTGGAGCGGAAGCACAGATACGCAGTATTTT.

In its sample, this clone was seen a few times. The chain carries TRBV28 and TRBJ2-4; 8 positions agree with TRBD2. Trimming at V came to 2 bases and at J to 0 bases, leaving 9 bases not matched to a gene. This CDR3 comprises 18 residues. Germline CDR1 is MDHEN and CDR2 is SYDVKM. CDR3 in amino acids: CASSLLSGISVAKNIQYF. CDR3 bases: TGTGCCAGCAGTTTACTTAGCGGGATCTCCGTAGCCAAAAACATTCAGTACTTC.

Details on this clone: This likely reflects a read error, since a far larger clone is one base away. The missing conserved phenylalanine or tryptophan at the end of this CDR3 makes a read error likely. This sequence joins TRBV7-9 and TRBJ2-2, with TRBD1 matching over 10 bases. The CDR3 runs to 15 residues. Germline V lookup: CDR1 SEHNR, CDR2 FQNEAQ (reference sequence). The trim removed 6 bases at V and 4 bases at J, leaving 5 bases unmatched. The CDR3 nucleotides read TGTGCCAGCAGGTTGGGGACAGGGGCCACCGGGGAGCTGTTTTAT. Translating gives CASRLGTGATGELFY.

The chain links TRBV7-6 to TRBJ1-4; D is undetermined. The CDR3 runs to 14 residues. Trimming pared 5 bases from V and 3 bases from J, leaving 10 bases between. Germline assignment: CDR1 SGHVS and CDR2 FNYEAQ. The CDR3 sequence is CASSLTVANEKLFF. The CDR3, as DNA: TGTGCCAGCAGCCTGACGGTCGCTAATGAAAAACTGTTTTTT.

Only a few counts were recorded for this clone. The V and J genes are TRBV5-4 and TRBJ1-4; unclear D gene. Germline-derived CDR1 and CDR2 are SGHNT and YYREEE (reference sequence). V was shortened by 0 bases and J by 3 bases, with 6 bases between the two germline ends. The CDR3 has 14 amino acids. CDR3 DNA: TGTGCCAGCAGCTTGGGGGTGGCTAATGAAAAACTGTTTTTT. Translating it yields CASSLGVANEKLFF.